This TCR beta chain was obtained from a study of Tregs in tolerant kidney transplant recipients. The assay was immunoSEQ multiplex PCR, and TCRdb's table has in-frame clones only and misses some. Of about 64,000 clones in the sample, about 90% were seen once. Regarding the study as a whole: Findings come from small patient numbers and require larger validation. Biological reproducibility was not directly addressed, but technical replication error appeared minimal. Tregs expanded with activated donor B cells seemed most donor-specific.

With 3 bases clipped from V and 2 bases from J, the junction kept 5 bases outside the gene matches. Germline CDR1 is MDHEN and CDR2 is SYDVKM. The CDR3 sequence is 15 residues long. Related graft donors supplied nonmyeloablative bone marrow transplants, and mixed chimerism was transient. Thawed PBMCs were FACS-sorted into unstimulated CD4+CD25+CD127- regulatory T cells, CD4+CD25- non-regulatory cells, CD4 and CD8 cells. Comment on this clone: Its target is unknown.

Sample: CD4+ T cells from blood (PBMCs), taken 6 months after the transplant. This clonotype originated in a human patient who received a combined kidney and bone marrow transplant. Certain T cells may be donor cells from the graft. V and J are TRBV28 and TRBJ2-3, with 7 positions matching TRBD2. The CDR3 protein is CASSFGQRDTDTQYF. CDR3 nucleotides: TGTGCCAGCAGTTTTGGCCAGCGGGACACAGATACGCAGTATTTT.